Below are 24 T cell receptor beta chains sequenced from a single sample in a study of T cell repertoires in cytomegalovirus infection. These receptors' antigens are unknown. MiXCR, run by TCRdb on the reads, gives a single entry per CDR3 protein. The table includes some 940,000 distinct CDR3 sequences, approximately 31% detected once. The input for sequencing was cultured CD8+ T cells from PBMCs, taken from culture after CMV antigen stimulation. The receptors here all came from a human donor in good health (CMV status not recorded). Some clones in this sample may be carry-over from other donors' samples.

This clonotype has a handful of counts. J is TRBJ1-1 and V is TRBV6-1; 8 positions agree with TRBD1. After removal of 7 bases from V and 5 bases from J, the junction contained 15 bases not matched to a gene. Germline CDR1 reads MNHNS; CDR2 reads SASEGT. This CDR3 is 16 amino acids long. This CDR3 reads CASTHPKDRGKTEAFF. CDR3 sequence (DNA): TGTGCCAGCACTCACCCGAAAGACAGGGGAAAAACTGAAGCTTTCTTT.

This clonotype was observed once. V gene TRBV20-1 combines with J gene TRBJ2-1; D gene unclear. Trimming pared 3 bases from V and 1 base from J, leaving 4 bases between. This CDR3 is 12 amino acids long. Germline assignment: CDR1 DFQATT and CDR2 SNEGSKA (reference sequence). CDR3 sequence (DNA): TGCAGTGCTAGTCGTTCCTACAATGAGCAGTTCTTC. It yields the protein CSASRSYNEQFF.

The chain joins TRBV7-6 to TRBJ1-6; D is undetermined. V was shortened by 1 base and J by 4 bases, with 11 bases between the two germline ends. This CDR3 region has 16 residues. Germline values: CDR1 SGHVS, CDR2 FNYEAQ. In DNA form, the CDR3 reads TGTGCCAGCAGCTTAGATCCACGGTCTTATAATTCACCCCTCCACTTT. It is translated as CASSLDPRSYNSPLHF.

The CDR3, as DNA: TGTGCCAGCAGTGCAACAGGGGATAATTCACCCCTCCACTTT. It codes for CASSATGDNSPLHF. The genes are TRBV14 and TRBJ1-6; 7 nucleotides match TRBD1. Germline V CDR1 and CDR2: SGHDN, FVKESK. The CDR3 covers 14 residues. V lost 6 bases and J lost 5; bases outside the gene matches: 4.

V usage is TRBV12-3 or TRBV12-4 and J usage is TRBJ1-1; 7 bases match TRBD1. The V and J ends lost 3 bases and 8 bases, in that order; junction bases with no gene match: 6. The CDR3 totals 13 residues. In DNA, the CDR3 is TGTGCCAGCAGTTTTCCTGGACAGGAGGAAGCTTTCTTT. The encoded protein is CASSFPGQEEAFF.

DNA of the CDR3: TGTGCCAGTAGTATCCAGGGGGGGCTACGTGCGGCTTTCTTT. As protein: CASSIQGGLRAAFF. The chain is built from TRBV19 and TRBJ1-1; TRBD1 matches at 7 bases. This CDR3 is built from 14 residues. Germline CDR1 and CDR2: LNHDA and SQIVND (reference sequence). J was trimmed by 11 bases and V by 3 bases; bases with no gene match: 12.

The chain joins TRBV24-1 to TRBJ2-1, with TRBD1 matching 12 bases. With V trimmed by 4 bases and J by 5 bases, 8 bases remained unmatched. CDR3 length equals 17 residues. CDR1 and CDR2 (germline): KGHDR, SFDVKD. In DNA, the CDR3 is TGTGCCACCAGTGACCCTAGGGACAGGGGGCCCGACAATGAGCAGTTCTTC. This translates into CATSDPRDRGPDNEQFF.

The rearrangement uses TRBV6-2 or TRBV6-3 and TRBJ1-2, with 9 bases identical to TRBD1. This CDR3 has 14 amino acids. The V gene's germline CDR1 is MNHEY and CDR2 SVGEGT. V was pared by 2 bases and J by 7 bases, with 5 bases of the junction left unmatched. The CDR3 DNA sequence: TGTGCCAGCAGTTACGGGACAGGGATTCTTGGCTACACCTTC. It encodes CASSYGTGILGYTF.

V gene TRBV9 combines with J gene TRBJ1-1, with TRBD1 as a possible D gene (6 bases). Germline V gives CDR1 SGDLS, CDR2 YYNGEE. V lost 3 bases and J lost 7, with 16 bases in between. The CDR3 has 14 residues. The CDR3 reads CASSEGGGPFEAFF. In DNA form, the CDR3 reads TGTGCCAGCAGCGAGGGGGGGGGACCTTTTGAAGCTTTCTTT.

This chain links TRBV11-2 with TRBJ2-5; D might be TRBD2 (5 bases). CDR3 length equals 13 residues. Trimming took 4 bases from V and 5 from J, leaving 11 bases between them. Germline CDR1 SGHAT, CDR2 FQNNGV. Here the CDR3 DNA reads TGTGCCAGCAGCTCGCCGGGGTTGGAGACCCAGTACTTC. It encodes CASSSPGLETQYF.

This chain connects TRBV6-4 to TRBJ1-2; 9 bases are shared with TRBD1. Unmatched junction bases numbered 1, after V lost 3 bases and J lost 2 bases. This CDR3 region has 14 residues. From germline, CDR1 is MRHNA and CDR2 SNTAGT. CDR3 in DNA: TGTGCCAGCAGTGAACAGGGGGCCAACTATGGCTACACCTTC. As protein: CASSEQGANYGYTF.

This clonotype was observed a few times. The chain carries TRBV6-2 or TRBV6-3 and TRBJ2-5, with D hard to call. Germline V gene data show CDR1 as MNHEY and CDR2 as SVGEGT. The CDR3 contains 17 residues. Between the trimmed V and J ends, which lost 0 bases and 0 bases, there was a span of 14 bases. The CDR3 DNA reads TGTGCCAGCAGTTACTCGAGCGTCAAGCGCAACCAAGAGACCCAGTACTTC. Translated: CASSYSSVKRNQETQYF.

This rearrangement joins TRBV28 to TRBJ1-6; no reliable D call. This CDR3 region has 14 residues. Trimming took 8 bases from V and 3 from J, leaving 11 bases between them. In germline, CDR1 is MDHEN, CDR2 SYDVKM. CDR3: CASAPGYYNSPLHF. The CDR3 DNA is TGTGCCAGCGCTCCCGGGTACTATAATTCACCCCTCCACTTT.

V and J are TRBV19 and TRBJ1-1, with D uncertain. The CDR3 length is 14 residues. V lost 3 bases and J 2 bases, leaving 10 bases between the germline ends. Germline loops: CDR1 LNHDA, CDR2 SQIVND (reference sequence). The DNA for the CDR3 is TGTGCCAGTAGTATCGCGGAATACAACACTGAAGCTTTCTTT. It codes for CASSIAEYNTEAFF.

In DNA form, the CDR3 reads TGTGCCAGCAGCTTAAGGGAGGGCAGCACCGGGGAGCTGTTTTTT. Translated, it gives CASSLREGSTGELFF. This rearrangement joins TRBV7-6 to TRBJ2-2, with 7 bases that match TRBD2. The V and J ends lost 2 bases and 4 bases, in that order; junction bases with no gene match: 4. Germline CDR1 reads SGHVS; CDR2 reads FNYEAQ. The CDR3 totals 15 residues.

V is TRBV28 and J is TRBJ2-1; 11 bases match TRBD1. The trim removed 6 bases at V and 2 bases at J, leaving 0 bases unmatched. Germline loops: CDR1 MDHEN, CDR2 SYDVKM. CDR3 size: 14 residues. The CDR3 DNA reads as TGTGCCAGCAGGGGACAGGGGGCCTACAATGAGCAGTTCTTC. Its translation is CASRGQGAYNEQFF.

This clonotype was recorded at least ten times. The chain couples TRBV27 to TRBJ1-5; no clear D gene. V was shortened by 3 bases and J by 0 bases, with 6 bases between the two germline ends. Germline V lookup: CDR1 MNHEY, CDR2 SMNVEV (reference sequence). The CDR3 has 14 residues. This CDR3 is CASSFTGSNQPQHF. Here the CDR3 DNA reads TGTGCCAGCAGTTTTACGGGTAGCAATCAGCCCCAGCATTTT.

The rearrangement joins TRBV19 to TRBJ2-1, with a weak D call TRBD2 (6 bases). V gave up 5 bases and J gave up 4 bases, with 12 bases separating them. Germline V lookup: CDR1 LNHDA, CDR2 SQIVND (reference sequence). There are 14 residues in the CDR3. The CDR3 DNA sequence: TGTGCCAGTAGTCCCGAGGGACTTTACAATGAGCAGTTCTTC. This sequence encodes CASSPEGLYNEQFF. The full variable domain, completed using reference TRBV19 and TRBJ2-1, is DGGITQSPKYLFRKEGQNVTLSCEQNLNHDAMYWYRQDPGQGLRLIYYSQIVNDFQKGDIAEGYSVSREKKESFPLTVTSAQKNPTAFYLCASSPEGLYNEQFFGPGTRLTVL.

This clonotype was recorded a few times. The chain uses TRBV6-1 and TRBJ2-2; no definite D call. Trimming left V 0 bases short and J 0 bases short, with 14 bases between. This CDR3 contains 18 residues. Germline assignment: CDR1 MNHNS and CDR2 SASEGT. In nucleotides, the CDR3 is TGTGCCAGCAGTGAAGCGGACGTGGCGCAAGCGAACACCGGGGAGCTGTTTTTT. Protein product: CASSEADVAQANTGELFF.

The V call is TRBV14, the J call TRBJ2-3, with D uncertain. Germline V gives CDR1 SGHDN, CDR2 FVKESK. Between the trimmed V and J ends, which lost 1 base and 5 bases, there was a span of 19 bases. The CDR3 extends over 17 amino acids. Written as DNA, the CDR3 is TGTGCCAGCAGCCAAGCCCAAGTTGCCTTTCTAAAAGATACGCAGTATTTT. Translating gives CASSQAQVAFLKDTQYF.

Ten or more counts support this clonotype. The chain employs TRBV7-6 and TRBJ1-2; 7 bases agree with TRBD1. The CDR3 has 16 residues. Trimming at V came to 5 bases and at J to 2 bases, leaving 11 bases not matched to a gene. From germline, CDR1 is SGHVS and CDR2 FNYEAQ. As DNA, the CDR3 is TGTGCCAGCAGCCCATCCCTGGCAGGGGGAAACTATGGCTACACCTTC. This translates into CASSPSLAGGNYGYTF.

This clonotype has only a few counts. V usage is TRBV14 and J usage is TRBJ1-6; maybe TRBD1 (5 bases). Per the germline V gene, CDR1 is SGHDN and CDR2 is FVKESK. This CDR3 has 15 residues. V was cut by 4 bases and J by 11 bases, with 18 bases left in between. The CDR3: CASSPAGGARAPLHF. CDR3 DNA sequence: TGTGCCAGCAGCCCCGCGGGAGGGGCTAGAGCACCCCTCCACTTT.

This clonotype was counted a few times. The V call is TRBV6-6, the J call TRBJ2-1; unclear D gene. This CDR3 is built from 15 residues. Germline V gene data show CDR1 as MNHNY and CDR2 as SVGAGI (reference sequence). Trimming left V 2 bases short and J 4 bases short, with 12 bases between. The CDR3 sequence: CASSYPRSLYNEQFF. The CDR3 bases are TGTGCCAGCAGTTACCCGCGTAGCCTGTACAATGAGCAGTTCTTC.

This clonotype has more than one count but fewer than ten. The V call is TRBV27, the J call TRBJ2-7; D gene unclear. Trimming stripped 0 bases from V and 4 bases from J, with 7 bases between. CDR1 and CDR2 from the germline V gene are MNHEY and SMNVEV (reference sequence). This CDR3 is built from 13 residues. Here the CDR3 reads CASSLSAGYEQYF. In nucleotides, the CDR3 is TGTGCCAGCAGTTTATCCGCCGGGTACGAGCAGTACTTC.